What follows are 31 T cell receptor beta chains derived from one specimen sequenced in a study of cytomegalovirus exposure and HLA in healthy donors. PCR involved 60 Vbeta and 13 Jbeta primers. The protocol was immunoSEQ multiplex PCR, while the TCRdb copy is restricted to in-frame clones and leaves out a portion. The sample records about 180,000 clones, roughly 87% being singletons. Input material: PBMCs. The receptor source for this set is a middle-aged man in good health and CMV-seronegative.

V usage is TRBV4-2 and J usage is TRBJ2-1; D unresolved. From germline, CDR1 is LGHNA and CDR2 YNFKEQ. The CDR3 is made up of 15 amino acids. V was pared by 4 bases and J by 0 bases, with 10 bases between. This chain's CDR3 is CASSRHTSSYNEQFF. The CDR3 DNA sequence: TGTGCCAGCAGCCGCCATACCAGCTCCTACAATGAGCAGTTCTTC.

J is TRBJ1-2 and V is TRBV18; maybe TRBD1 (6 bases). Between the trimmed V and J ends, which lost 4 bases and 6 bases, there was a span of 12 bases. The CDR3 loop spans 13 amino acids. Germline lookup yields CDR1 KGHSH and CDR2 LQKENI. CDR3 in amino acids: CASSLQGRDGYTF. The CDR3 coding sequence is TGTGCCAGCTCACTACAGGGCCGTGATGGCTACACCTTC.

The chain is built from TRBV7-2 and TRBJ1-5, with D tentatively TRBD1 (5 bases). The CDR3 has 15 residues. Germline V lookup: CDR1 SGHTA, CDR2 FQGNSA. The V gene lost 1 base and the J gene lost 0 bases, with 7 bases spanning the gap. CDR3 loop: CASSLDRYSNQPQHF. In DNA, the CDR3 is TGTGCCAGCAGCTTAGACAGGTATAGCAATCAGCCCCAGCATTTT.

The chain joins TRBV19 to TRBJ2-2, with 7 bases fitting TRBD1. With 8 bases clipped from V and 0 bases from J, the junction kept 6 bases outside the gene matches. Germline CDR1 is LNHDA and CDR2 is SQIVND (reference sequence). This CDR3 contains 15 residues. This CDR3 is CASGRQGANTGELFF. CDR3 bases: TGTGCCAGTGGGAGACAGGGAGCGAACACCGGGGAGCTGTTTTTT.

The table lists this clone with a few counts. The chain joins TRBV11-3 to TRBJ2-7, with 9 bases aligning to TRBD1. Trimming took 5 bases from V and 6 from J; bases not matched to a gene: 8. Germline CDR1 SGHNT, CDR2 YENEEA. This CDR3 is built from 14 residues. The CDR3 loop reads CASSPGPTGGEQYF. CDR3 nucleotides: TGTGCCAGCAGCCCAGGCCCGACAGGGGGCGAGCAGTACTTC.

This sequence joins TRBV5-5 and TRBJ1-2, with 9 bases aligning to TRBD1. CDR3 length: 14 residues. V lost 4 bases, J lost 6 bases, and 7 bases stayed unmatched. Germline CDR1 SGHKS, CDR2 YYEKEE (reference sequence). This CDR3 reads CASSPGQGRDGYTF. CDR3 DNA: TGTGCCAGCAGCCCCGGACAGGGGCGGGATGGCTACACCTTC.

As regards this clone: Sequence at one end of the junction differs from germline and may be a read error. V is TRBV7-8 and J is TRBJ2-7, with D perhaps TRBD2 (5 bases). Germline V gene sequence: CDR1 SGHVS, CDR2 FQNEAQ. The CDR3 has 18 amino acids. DNA for the CDR3: TGTGCCAGCAGTTTAGGAGCCGGCGCCGGGATCCTAACCTACGAGCAGTACTTC. Protein product: CASSLGAGAGILTYEQYF.

The chain is built from TRBV28 and TRBJ1-1, with D possibly TRBD1 on 5 matching bases. Per the germline V gene, CDR1 is MDHEN and CDR2 is SYDVKM. Trimming took 1 base from V and 0 from J, leaving 9 bases between them. The CDR3 runs 15 residues. CDR3 sequence (DNA): TGTGCCAGCAGTTTATCCAGGGTCATGAACACTGAAGCTTTCTTT. It is translated as CASSLSRVMNTEAFF.

The chain uses TRBV5-5 and TRBJ1-1; D is uncertain. V dropped 0 bases and J dropped 2 bases, with 20 bases sitting between them. The CDR3 is 18 residues long. Germline V CDR1 and CDR2: SGHKS, YYEKEE (reference sequence). CDR3 residues: CASSLALSRGGVNTEAFF. Here the CDR3 DNA reads TGTGCCAGCAGCTTGGCCTTGTCCCGGGGAGGCGTAAACACTGAAGCTTTCTTT.

In its sample, this clone was seen once. This sequence joins TRBV11-2 and TRBJ2-5, with no clear D. The germline V gene has CDR1 SGHAT and CDR2 FQNNGV. CDR3 size: 13 residues. V lost 5 bases, J lost 4 bases, and 11 bases lay in between. CDR3 sequence (DNA): TGTGCCAGCAGCGGCCTGGTTCGAGAGACCCAGTACTTC. Its translation: CASSGLVRETQYF.

The chain has TRBV4-3 and TRBJ2-1; D is unclear. Germline V gene sequence: CDR1 LGHNA, CDR2 YSLEER. The CDR3 is made up of 13 amino acids. V was clipped by 2 bases and J by 6 bases, with 8 bases between them. The CDR3 nucleotides read TGCGCCAGCAGCCAAAACAGAGTCAATGAGCAGTTCTTC. Its protein product is CASSQNRVNEQFF.

The gene calls are TRBV30 and TRBJ1-5; no reliable D call. Germline CDR1 GTSNPN, CDR2 SVGIG (reference sequence). The CDR3 runs 13 residues. Trimming removed 2 bases from V and 7 bases from J, with 12 bases in between. CDR3 protein: CAWSHEASQPQHF. CDR3 in DNA: TGTGCCTGGAGTCACGAGGCATCGCAGCCCCAGCATTTT. Filled out from reference TRBV30 and TRBJ1-5, the complete variable domain reads SQTIHQWPATLVQPVGSPLSLECTVEGTSNPNLYWYRQAAGRGLQLLFYSVGIGQISSEVPQNLSASRPQDRQFILSSKKLLLSDSGFYLCAWSHEASQPQHFGDGTRLSIL.

Only one count was recorded for this clone. The chain links TRBV9 to TRBJ2-2; 8 bases are a match to TRBD2. Germline trimming cut 2 bases from V and 7 bases from J; bases unmatched to any gene: 13. The length of the CDR3 is 17 residues. CDR1 SGDLS and CDR2 YYNGEE come from the germline V gene. CDR3 loop: CASSVGALGLGGGELFF. For the CDR3, the DNA is TGTGCCAGCAGCGTGGGGGCCTTGGGACTAGGCGGCGGGGAGCTGTTTTTT. The complete variable domain, with remaining parts taken from reference TRBV9 and TRBJ2-2, reads DSGVTQTPKHLITATGQRVTLRCSPRSGDLSVYWYQQSLDQGLQFLIQYYNGEERAKGNILERFSAQQFPDLHSELNLSSLELGDSALYFCASSVGALGLGGGELFFGEGSRLTVL.

The V and J genes are TRBV7-3 and TRBJ1-1; D gene uncertain. V was trimmed by 4 bases and J by 1 base, leaving 10 bases between them. This CDR3 is 14 amino acids long. Germline lookup yields CDR1 SGHTA and CDR2 FQGTGA. The CDR3 DNA reads as TGTGCCAGCAGCTCGGGAGCGGCGAACACTGAAGCTTTCTTT. As protein: CASSSGAANTEAFF.

This clone came up a few times. V gene TRBV5-4 combines with J gene TRBJ2-4; 10 bases match TRBD2. After removal of 0 bases from V and 5 bases from J, the junction contained 5 bases not matched to a gene. There are 16 residues in the CDR3. Germline V CDR1 and CDR2: SGHNT, YYREEE (reference sequence). The CDR3 loop is CASSLASGRGENIQYF. CDR3 nucleotides: TGTGCCAGCAGCTTGGCTAGCGGGAGAGGGGAAAACATTCAGTACTTC.

The chain links TRBV13 to TRBJ1-5; perhaps TRBD1 as D (6 bases). Germline CDR1 is PRHDT and CDR2 is FYEKMQ (reference sequence). V gave up 4 bases and J gave up 0 bases, with 10 bases separating them. The CDR3 has 15 residues. In DNA, the CDR3 is TGTGCCAGCAGCTCAAGGACAGTTAGCAATCAGCCCCAGCATTTT. This gives the protein CASSSRTVSNQPQHF.

About this clone: A clone one base away is much larger, so this may be a read error. This sample includes further DNA sequences coding for the same CDR3. The rearrangement uses TRBV7-3 and TRBJ2-7, with 10 bases fitting TRBD1. The length of the CDR3 is 14 residues. The germline CDR1 and CDR2 sequences are SGHTA and FQGTGA. After removal of 5 bases from V and 2 bases from J, the junction contained 3 bases not matched to a gene. DNA for the CDR3: TGTGCCAGCAGCCCCGGGACAGGGGCCTACGAGCAGTACTTC. This translates into CASSPGTGAYEQYF.

The genes are TRBV6-1 and TRBJ2-3, with 7 bases aligning to TRBD2. The CDR3 sequence is 14 residues long. Germline loops: CDR1 MNHNS, CDR2 SASEGT. Trimming cost V 7 bases and J 5 bases; bases outside gene matches: 9. The CDR3 loop is CASMAGVTQDTQYF. CDR3 bases: TGTGCCAGCATGGCGGGGGTAACACAAGATACGCAGTATTTT.

The V and J genes are TRBV15 and TRBJ2-2, with 15 bases that match TRBD2. Germline assignment: CDR1 LNHNV and CDR2 YYDKDF (reference sequence). V gave up 4 bases and J gave up 2 bases; unmatched junction bases: 14. This CDR3 comprises 21 residues. As DNA, the CDR3 is TGTGCCACCAGCATTCCACCGGGACTAGCGGGGGGACTTACAAACACCGGGGAGCTGTTTTTT. Translating it yields CATSIPPGLAGGLTNTGELFF.

This clone was observed a handful of times. The gene calls are TRBV5-6 and TRBJ2-5, with 13 positions matching TRBD2. CDR3 length: 17 amino acids. Trimming cost V 4 bases and J 4 bases; bases outside gene matches: 10. Germline loops: CDR1 SGHDT, CDR2 YYEEEE. CDR3 in amino acids: CASSPKLLAGGRETQYF. The CDR3 bases are TGTGCCAGCAGCCCGAAATTACTAGCGGGGGGGCGAGAGACCCAGTACTTC.

The chain is built from TRBV6-1 and TRBJ1-2; maybe TRBD1 (6 bases). From germline, CDR1 is MNHNS and CDR2 SASEGT. This CDR3 has 15 residues. V dropped 6 bases and J dropped 0 bases, with 14 bases sitting between them. The DNA for the CDR3 is TGTGCCAGCAGAAGAGGGGACACCACTAACTATGGCTACACCTTC. Its translation is CASRRGDTTNYGYTF.

This clone was seen a handful of times. V gene TRBV15 combines with J gene TRBJ2-5; 10 positions agree with TRBD1. V shed 0 bases and J 4 bases; nucleotides not matched to a gene: 8. Germline CDR1 is LNHNV and CDR2 is YYDKDF (reference sequence). The CDR3 is 17 residues long. This chain's CDR3 is CATSRDRGQGGGETQYF. The CDR3 DNA reads TGTGCCACCAGCAGAGATCGCGGACAGGGGGGAGGAGAGACCCAGTACTTC.

The chain employs TRBV2 and TRBJ1-1; TRBD1 matches at 11 bases. Trimming took 6 bases from V and 8 from J; bases not matched to a gene: 5. There are 13 residues in the CDR3. Germline assignment: CDR1 SNHLY and CDR2 FYNNEI. The CDR3 reads CASSQDRGLEAFF. The CDR3 DNA follows: TGTGCCAGCAGCCAGGACAGGGGGCTCGAAGCTTTCTTT.

V and J are TRBV28 and TRBJ2-5; D perhaps matches TRBD2 (6 bases). Trimming took 7 bases from V and 5 from J, leaving 11 bases between them. This CDR3 has 12 amino acids. CDR1 MDHEN and CDR2 SYDVKM come from the germline V gene. The CDR3 DNA follows: TGTGCCAGCACTAGCGTAGCGGAGACCCAGTACTTC. As protein: CASTSVAETQYF.

The chain uses TRBV14 and TRBJ2-2, with D possibly TRBD1 on 6 matching bases. Between the trimmed V and J ends, which lost 1 base and 6 bases, there was a span of 12 bases. Germline loops: CDR1 SGHDN, CDR2 FVKESK. This CDR3 spans 15 amino acids. The CDR3 DNA sequence: TGTGCCAGCAGCCAAGGACACAGGGTATCCGGGGAGCTGTTTTTT. It is translated as CASSQGHRVSGELFF.

In this sample, this clone turned up once. The chain recombines TRBV5-8 with TRBJ2-1, with 10 bases lining up with TRBD2. The ends lost 3 bases at V and 7 bases at J; junction bases unmatched: 7. The CDR3 contains 15 residues. CDR1 is SGHTS, CDR2 YDEGEE, per germline. This CDR3 reads CASSWLAGGRNEQFF. The CDR3 DNA sequence: TGTGCCAGCAGCTGGTTAGCGGGAGGAAGGAATGAGCAGTTCTTC.

The chain uses TRBV2 and TRBJ1-5, with D unresolved. Germline V gene sequence: CDR1 SNHLY, CDR2 FYNNEI. The CDR3 is 13 residues long. Deletions cut 6 bases from V and 1 base from J, with 7 bases between. The CDR3 region has the DNA TGTGCCAGCAGGGGAGAAAGCAATCAGCCCCAGCATTTT. Amino acid sequence: CASRGESNQPQHF.

V gene TRBV28 combines with J gene TRBJ2-6; 12 bases map to TRBD2. CDR3 length: 20 amino acids. CDR1 MDHEN and CDR2 SYDVKM come from the germline V gene. Trimming removed 2 bases from V and 1 base from J; junction bases left unmatched: 9. The CDR3 DNA follows: TGTGCCAGCAGTTTAAGGCTAGCGGGGGGGCGAAGGTCTGGGGCCAACGTCCTGACTTTC. Its protein is CASSLRLAGGRRSGANVLTF.

The gene calls are TRBV23-1 and TRBJ2-2, with 7 bases that match TRBD2. TRBV23-1 is an open reading frame whose function is uncertain. This CDR3 contains 18 residues. With 4 bases clipped from V and 1 base from J, the junction kept 12 bases outside the gene matches. The CDR3 protein is CASSRPTLADENTGELFF. For the CDR3, the DNA is TGCGCCAGCAGTCGACCAACCCTAGCGGACGAGAACACCGGGGAGCTGTTTTTT.

The chain links TRBV6-6 to TRBJ2-2; D is perhaps TRBD2 (5 bases). Trimming removed 7 bases from V and 6 bases from J, with 12 bases in between. The CDR3 totals 13 residues. Germline V gene data show CDR1 as MNHNY and CDR2 as SVGAGI (reference sequence). CDR3 residues: CASTEDAAGELFF. In DNA, the CDR3 is TGTGCCAGCACGGAGGACGCCGCCGGGGAGCTGTTTTTT.

V usage is TRBV7-2 and J usage is TRBJ1-6; tentative D call: TRBD1 (5 bases). The CDR3 is made up of 15 amino acids. The V end lost 2 bases, the J end lost 6 bases, and 11 bases lay between the germline ends. Germline CDR1 and CDR2: SGHTA and FQGNSA. CDR3: CASSLRDRPNSPLHF. The CDR3, as DNA: TGTGCCAGCAGCTTACGAGACAGACCTAATTCACCCCTCCACTTT.